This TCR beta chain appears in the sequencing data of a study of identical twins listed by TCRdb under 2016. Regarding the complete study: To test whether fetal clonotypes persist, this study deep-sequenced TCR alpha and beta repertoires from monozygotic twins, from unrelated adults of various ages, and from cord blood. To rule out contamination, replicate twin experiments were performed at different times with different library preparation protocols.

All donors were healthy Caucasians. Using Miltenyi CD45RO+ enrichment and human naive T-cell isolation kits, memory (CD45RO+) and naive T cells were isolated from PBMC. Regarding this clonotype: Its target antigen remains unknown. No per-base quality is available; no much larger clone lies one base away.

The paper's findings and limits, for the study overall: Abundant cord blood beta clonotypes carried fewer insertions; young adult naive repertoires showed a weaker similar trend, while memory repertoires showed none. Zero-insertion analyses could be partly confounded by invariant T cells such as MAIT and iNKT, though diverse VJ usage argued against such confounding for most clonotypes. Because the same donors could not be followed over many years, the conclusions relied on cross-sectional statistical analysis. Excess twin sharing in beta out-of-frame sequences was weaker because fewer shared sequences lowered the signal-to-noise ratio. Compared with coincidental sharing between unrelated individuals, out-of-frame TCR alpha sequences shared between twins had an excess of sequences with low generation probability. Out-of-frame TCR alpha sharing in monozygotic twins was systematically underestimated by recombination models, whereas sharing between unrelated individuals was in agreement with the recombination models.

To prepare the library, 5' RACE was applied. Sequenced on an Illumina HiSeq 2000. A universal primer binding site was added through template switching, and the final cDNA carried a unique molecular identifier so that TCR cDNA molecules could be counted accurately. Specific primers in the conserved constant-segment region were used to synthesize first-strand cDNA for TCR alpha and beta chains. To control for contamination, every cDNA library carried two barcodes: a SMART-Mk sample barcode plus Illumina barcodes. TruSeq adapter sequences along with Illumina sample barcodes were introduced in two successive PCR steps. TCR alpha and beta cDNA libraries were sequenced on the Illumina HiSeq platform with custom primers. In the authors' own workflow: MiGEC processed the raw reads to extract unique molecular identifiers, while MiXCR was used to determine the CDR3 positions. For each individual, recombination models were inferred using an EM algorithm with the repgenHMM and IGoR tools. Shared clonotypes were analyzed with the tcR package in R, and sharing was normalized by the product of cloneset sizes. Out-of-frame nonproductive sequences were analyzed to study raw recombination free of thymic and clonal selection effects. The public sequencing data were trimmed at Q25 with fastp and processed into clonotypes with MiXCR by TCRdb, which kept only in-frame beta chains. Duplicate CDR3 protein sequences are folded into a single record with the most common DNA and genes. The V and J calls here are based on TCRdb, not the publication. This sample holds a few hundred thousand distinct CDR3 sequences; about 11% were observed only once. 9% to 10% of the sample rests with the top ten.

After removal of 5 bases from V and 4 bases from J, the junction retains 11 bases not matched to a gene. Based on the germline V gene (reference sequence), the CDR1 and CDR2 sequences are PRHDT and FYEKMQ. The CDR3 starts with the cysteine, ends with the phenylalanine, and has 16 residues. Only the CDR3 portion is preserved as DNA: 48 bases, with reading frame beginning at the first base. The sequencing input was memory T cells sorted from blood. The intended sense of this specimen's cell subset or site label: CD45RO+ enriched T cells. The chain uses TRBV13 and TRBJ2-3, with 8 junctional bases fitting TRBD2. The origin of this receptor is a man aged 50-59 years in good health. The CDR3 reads CASSRPLGGAPDTQYF. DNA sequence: TGTGCCAGCAGCCGGCCCCTCGGGGGGGCCCCAGATACGCAGTATTTT.